This T cell receptor beta chain was recorded in a study of T-cell reconstitution after alpha-beta-depleted transplantation in children. CDR1 is DFQATT and CDR2 is SNEGSKA in the germline V gene (reference sequence). The CDR3 loop spans 15 amino acids. Trimming took 6 bases from V and 4 from J; bases not matched to a gene: 11. This clonotype has at least ten counts. During its preparation, the TCRbeta library received unique molecular identifiers. MiXCR, applied by TCRdb to the PCR reads, yields one record per CDR3 protein. The sample includes 83,000 or so distinct CDR3 sequences, roughly 7.7% seen only once; the top ten take roughly 6.9%.

Material: PBMCs from the stem cell graft donor, obtained from the stem cell graft. The chain employs TRBV20-1 and TRBJ2-3; TRBD2 aligns across 9 bases. This receptor was identified in a human donor who donated a stem cell graft to a child with congenital amegakaryocytic thrombocytopenia. The chain's CDR3 is CSATSSGIGPDTQYF. The CDR3 DNA sequence: TGCAGTGCCACCTCTAGCGGGATAGGCCCAGATACGCAGTATTTT.